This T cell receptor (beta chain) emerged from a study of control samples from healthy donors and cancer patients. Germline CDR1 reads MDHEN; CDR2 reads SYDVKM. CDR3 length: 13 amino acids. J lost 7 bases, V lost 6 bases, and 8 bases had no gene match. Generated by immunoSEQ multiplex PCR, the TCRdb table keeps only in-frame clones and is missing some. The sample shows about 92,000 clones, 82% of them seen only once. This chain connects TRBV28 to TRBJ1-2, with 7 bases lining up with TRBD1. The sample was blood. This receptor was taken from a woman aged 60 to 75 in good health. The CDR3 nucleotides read TGTGCCAGCAGGGTCACAGGGGATGGTGGCTACACCTTC. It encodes CASRVTGDGGYTF.